This entry features one T cell receptor beta chain sequence. Per the germline V gene, CDR1 is LGHNA and CDR2 is YSLEER. The CDR3 sequence is 15 residues long. Through a sample-barcoded 5' primer and a J-beta primer mix, a second PCR was run for about 6 to 11 cycles. TCRdb reprocessed the 5' RACE reads with MiXCR, giving one entry per CDR3 protein. The table has roughly 830,000 distinct CDR3 sequences, about 62% seen once; the top ten hold 25% to 35%. This sample was taken from a study of blood T cells in healthy people across ages. The chain combines TRBV4-3 with TRBJ2-5; D ambiguous. Near its end, the DNA agrees better with TRBJ2-7, so the J call may be wrong. The sequence came from a young man in good health. Specimen: blood. CDR3 loop: CASSQGRAPTYEQYF. CDR3 sequence (DNA): TGCGCCAGCAGCCAAGGACGAGCGCCCACGTACGAGCAGTACTTC.